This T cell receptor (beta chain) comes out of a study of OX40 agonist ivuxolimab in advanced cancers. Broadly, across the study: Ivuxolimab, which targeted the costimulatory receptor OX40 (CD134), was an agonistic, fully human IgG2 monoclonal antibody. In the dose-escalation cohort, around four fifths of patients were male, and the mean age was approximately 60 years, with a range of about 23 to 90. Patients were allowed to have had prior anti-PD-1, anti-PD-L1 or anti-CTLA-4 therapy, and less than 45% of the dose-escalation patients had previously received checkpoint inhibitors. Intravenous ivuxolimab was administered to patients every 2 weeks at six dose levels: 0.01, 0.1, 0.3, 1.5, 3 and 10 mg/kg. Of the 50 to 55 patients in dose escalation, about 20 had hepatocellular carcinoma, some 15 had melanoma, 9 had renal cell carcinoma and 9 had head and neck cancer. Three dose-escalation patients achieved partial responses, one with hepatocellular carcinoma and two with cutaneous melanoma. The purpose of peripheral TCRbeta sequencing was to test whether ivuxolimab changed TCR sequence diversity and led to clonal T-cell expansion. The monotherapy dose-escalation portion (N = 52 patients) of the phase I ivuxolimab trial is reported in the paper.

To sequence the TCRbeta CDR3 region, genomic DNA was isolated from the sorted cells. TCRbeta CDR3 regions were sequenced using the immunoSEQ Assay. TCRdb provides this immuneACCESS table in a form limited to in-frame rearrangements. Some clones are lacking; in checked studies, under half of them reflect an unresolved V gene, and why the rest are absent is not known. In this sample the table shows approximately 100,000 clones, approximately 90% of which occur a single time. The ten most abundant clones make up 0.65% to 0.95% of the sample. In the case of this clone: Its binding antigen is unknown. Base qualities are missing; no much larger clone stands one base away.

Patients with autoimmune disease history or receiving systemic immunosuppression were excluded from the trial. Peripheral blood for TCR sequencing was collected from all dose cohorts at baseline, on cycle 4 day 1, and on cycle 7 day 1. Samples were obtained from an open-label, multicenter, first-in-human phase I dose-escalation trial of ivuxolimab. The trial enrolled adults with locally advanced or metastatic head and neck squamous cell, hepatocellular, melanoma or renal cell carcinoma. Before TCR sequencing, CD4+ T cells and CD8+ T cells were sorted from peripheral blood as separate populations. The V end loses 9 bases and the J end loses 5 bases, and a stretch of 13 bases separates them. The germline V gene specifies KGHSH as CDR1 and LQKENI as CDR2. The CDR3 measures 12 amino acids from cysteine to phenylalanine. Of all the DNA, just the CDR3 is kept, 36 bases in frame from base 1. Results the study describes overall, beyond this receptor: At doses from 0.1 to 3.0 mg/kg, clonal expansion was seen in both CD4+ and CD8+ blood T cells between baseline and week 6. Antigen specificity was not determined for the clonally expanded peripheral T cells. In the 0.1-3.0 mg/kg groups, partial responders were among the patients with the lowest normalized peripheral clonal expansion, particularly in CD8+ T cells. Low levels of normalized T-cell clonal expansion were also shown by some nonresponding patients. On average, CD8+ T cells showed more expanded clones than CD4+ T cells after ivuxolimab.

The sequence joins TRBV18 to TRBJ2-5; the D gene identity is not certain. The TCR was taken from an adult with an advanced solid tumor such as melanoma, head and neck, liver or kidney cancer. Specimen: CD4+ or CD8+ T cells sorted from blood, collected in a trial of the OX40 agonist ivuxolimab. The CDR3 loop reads CASSRPAETQYF. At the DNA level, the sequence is TGTGCCAGTTCTCGCCCGGCGGAGACCCAGTACTTC.